This entry features one TCR beta chain sequence. Germline V CDR1 and CDR2: LNHDA, SQIVND (reference sequence). The CDR3 contains 13 residues. With 3 bases removed from V and 5 bases from J, the gap between germline ends came to 10 bases. This specimen comes from a study of blood T cell repertoires in COVID-19. The table came from immunoSEQ multiplex PCR; TCRdb's copy has only in-frame clones and leaves some out. The sample has 200,000 to 300,000 clones, approximately 85% seen once. What was sequenced was peripheral blood. The receptor's source is a woman aged 60 to 75 with active or convalescent COVID-19. V and J are TRBV19 and TRBJ2-5; D gene ambiguous. The CDR3 region is CASSMQNYETQYF. CDR3 DNA: TGTGCCAGTAGTATGCAGAACTACGAGACCCAGTACTTC.